This passage covers 22 T cell receptor beta chains from one sample sequenced in a study of blood T cell repertoires in COVID-19. The protocol was immunoSEQ multiplex PCR, while the TCRdb copy is restricted to in-frame clones and leaves out a portion. This sample has about 440,000 clones; around 89% occur once, and the top ten carry more than 4%. Sequenced input: peripheral blood. These receptors came from a woman aged 30 to 39 with acute or convalescent COVID-19.

V and J are TRBV7-9 and TRBJ2-7, with TRBD1 matching over 8 bases. Germline V gene lookup returns CDR1 SEHNR and CDR2 FQNEAQ (reference sequence). The CDR3 sequence is 14 residues long. The V segment lost 3 bases and the J segment 6 bases; nucleotides outside the gene matches: 7. The CDR3 DNA sequence: TGTGCCAGCAGCTTTACAGACAGGGGATTCGAGCAGTACTTC. This translates into CASSFTDRGFEQYF.

The chain couples TRBV5-4 to TRBJ2-7; no clear D. Per the germline V gene, CDR1 is SGHNT and CDR2 is YYREEE (reference sequence). V was clipped by 2 bases and J by 0 bases, with 9 bases between them. The CDR3 totals 14 residues. CDR3 in amino acids: CASSLSGYSYEQYF. CDR3 sequence (DNA): TGTGCCAGCAGCTTATCCGGTTACTCCTACGAGCAGTACTTC. Using reference TRBV5-4 and TRBJ2-7 for the parts outside the CDR3, the full variable domain is ETGVTQSPTHLIKTRGQQVTLRCSSQSGHNTVSWYQQALGQGPQFIFQYYREEENGRGNFPPRFSGLQFPNYSSELNVNALELDDSALYLCASSLSGYSYEQYFGPGTRLTVT.

This clone was observed a handful of times. The chain recombines TRBV5-1 with TRBJ2-3; 12 nucleotides line up with TRBD2. From germline, CDR1 is SGHRS and CDR2 YFSETQ. V shed 3 bases, J shed 5 bases, and the junction held 16 bases outside the gene matches. The CDR3 spans 19 residues. In nucleotides, the CDR3 is TGCGCCAGCAGCTACTTACTAGCGGGGGGCCCCGGGTCCAGAGATACGCAGTATTTT. It translates to CASSYLLAGGPGSRDTQYF.

The chain joins TRBV7-9 to TRBJ1-1; D gene ambiguous. The CDR3 spans 13 residues. The V gene's germline CDR1 is SEHNR and CDR2 FQNEAQ (reference sequence). V was trimmed by 5 bases and J by 5 bases, leaving 12 bases between them. The CDR3 DNA reads TGTGCCAGCAGCGAAACTACACGGACTGAAGCTTTCTTT. Amino acids: CASSETTRTEAFF.

This chain uses TRBV5-4 with TRBJ1-1; tentatively, D is TRBD1 (6 bases). Germline V gives CDR1 SGHNT, CDR2 YYREEE (reference sequence). V was clipped by 2 bases and J by 5 bases, with 16 bases between them. The CDR3 totals 15 residues. The CDR3 DNA is TGTGCCAGCAGCTTAACAACAGGGAGGGGGACTGAAGCTTTCTTT. Translated, it gives CASSLTTGRGTEAFF.

The chain has TRBV11-2 and TRBJ1-2; TRBD1 matches at 7 bases. Per germline, CDR1 SGHAT and CDR2 FQNNGV. V lost 5 bases and J lost 8; bases outside the gene matches: 20. The CDR3 totals 17 residues. CDR3 amino acids: CASSDRRRSTGEKGYTF. In DNA form, the CDR3 reads TGTGCCAGCAGCGACCGGCGTCGAAGTACAGGGGAAAAGGGCTACACCTTC.

The rearrangement uses TRBV9 and TRBJ2-1, with TRBD1 matching 8 bases. V gave up 3 bases and J gave up 10 bases; unmatched junction bases: 15. CDR1 SGDLS and CDR2 YYNGEE come from the germline V gene. The CDR3 spans 16 residues. CDR3 sequence (DNA): TGTGCCAGCAGCGCCTATCAGGGGGCCCTGCCGGGGGAGCAGTTCTTC. Translating it yields CASSAYQGALPGEQFF. Filled out from reference TRBV9 and TRBJ2-1, the complete variable domain reads DSGVTQTPKHLITATGQRVTLRCSPRSGDLSVYWYQQSLDQGLQFLIQYYNGEERAKGNILERFSAQQFPDLHSELNLSSLELGDSALYFCASSAYQGALPGEQFFGPGTRLTVL.

The CDR3 DNA reads as TGTGCCAGCAGGGGACAGGAAACCTACAATGAGCAGTTCTTC. This translates into CASRGQETYNEQFF. The rearrangement links TRBV2 to TRBJ2-1; 8 bases agree with TRBD1. The CDR3 is made up of 14 amino acids. Germline loops: CDR1 SNHLY, CDR2 FYNNEI. The junction had 3 bases not matched to a gene; V was cut back by 6 bases and J by 2 bases.

The chain employs TRBV28 and TRBJ1-1; D remains unclear. The CDR3 consists of 13 residues. Germline V gene data show CDR1 as MDHEN and CDR2 as SYDVKM. V lost 3 bases, J lost 4 bases, and 9 bases lay in between. The CDR3 loop is CASSFESGTEAFF. DNA for the CDR3: TGTGCCAGCAGTTTTGAGTCGGGCACTGAAGCTTTCTTT.

V is TRBV19 and J is TRBJ1-2; no definite D call. The V gene lost 4 bases and the J gene lost 3 bases, with 12 bases spanning the gap. The CDR3 is 14 residues long. Germline V gene data show CDR1 as LNHDA and CDR2 as SQIVND (reference sequence). CDR3 loop: CASSTAGWDYGYTF. Here the CDR3 DNA reads TGTGCCAGTAGTACGGCGGGGTGGGACTATGGCTACACCTTC.

CDR3 sequence reads: CASRDASYEQYF. Here the CDR3 DNA reads TGTGCCAGTCGGGATGCTTCCTACGAGCAGTACTTC. The chain links TRBV12-3 or TRBV12-4 to TRBJ2-7, with a weak D call TRBD2 (5 bases). The germline V and J ends were trimmed by 9 bases and 1 base, with 10 bases remaining between them. This CDR3 is built from 12 residues.

The genes are TRBV6-1 and TRBJ2-1, with a possible D match to TRBD2 (6 bases). Germline V lookup: CDR1 MNHNS, CDR2 SASEGT. This CDR3 is 16 amino acids long. Trimming removed 3 bases at V and 9 bases at J, with 21 bases between. This chain's CDR3 is CASSDRLGGARGEQFF. CDR3 coding DNA: TGTGCCAGCAGTGACCGTCTGGGGGGAGCAAGGGGTGAGCAGTTCTTC.

J is TRBJ2-7 and V is TRBV11-2; TRBD1 aligns across 10 bases. Germline trimming cut 1 base from V and 3 bases from J; bases unmatched to any gene: 3. CDR1 and CDR2 (germline): SGHAT, FQNNGV. This CDR3 contains 15 residues. The CDR3 bases are TGTGCCAGCAGCTTAGGGACAGGGGGGAACTACGAGCAGTACTTC. As protein: CASSLGTGGNYEQYF.

The rearrangement joins TRBV6-6 to TRBJ2-3; 10 positions agree with TRBD2. There are 15 residues in the CDR3. From germline, CDR1 is MNHNY and CDR2 SVGAGI (reference sequence). The V segment lost 4 bases and the J segment 1 base; nucleotides outside the gene matches: 2. The CDR3 DNA follows: TGTGCCAGCAGTTTAGGGACTAGCGGCACAGATACGCAGTATTTT. Translation: CASSLGTSGTDTQYF.

The chain is built from TRBV4-1 and TRBJ2-1; D unclear. Germline assignment: CDR1 MGHRA and CDR2 YSYEKL. The CDR3 length is 14 residues. V lost 3 bases, J lost 6 bases, and 12 bases lay in between. The CDR3 bases are TGCGCCAGCAGCCAGGCGGCGTTGGGCAATGAGCAGTTCTTC. This codes for CASSQAALGNEQFF.

The chain links TRBV2 to TRBJ2-2; 9 bases map to TRBD1. CDR1 SNHLY and CDR2 FYNNEI come from the germline V gene. V shed 6 bases and J 1 base; nucleotides not matched to a gene: 3. The CDR3 contains 15 residues. CDR3 region: CASSGQGMNTGELFF. The CDR3 DNA is TGTGCCAGCAGCGGACAGGGGATGAACACCGGGGAGCTGTTTTTT.

This clone was recorded only once. The rearrangement uses TRBV7-3 and TRBJ2-4; D possibly corresponds to TRBD1 (5 bases). The CDR3 spans 17 residues. Germline V lookup: CDR1 SGHTA, CDR2 FQGTGA. V gave up 1 base and J gave up 0 bases, with 13 bases separating them. The DNA for the CDR3 is TGTGCCAGCAGCTTAATGGGGCTGGTGCTAGCCAAAAACATTCAGTACTTC. It specifies CASSLMGLVLAKNIQYF.

This chain connects TRBV2 to TRBJ2-7; 10 bases fit TRBD1. In germline, CDR1 is SNHLY, CDR2 FYNNEI. The CDR3 sequence is 14 residues long. V trimming: 5 bases; J trimming: 4 bases; junction bases outside the gene matches: 5. CDR3 amino acids: CASSRDRGWYEQYF. For the CDR3, the DNA is TGTGCCAGCAGTAGGGACAGGGGTTGGTACGAGCAGTACTTC.

The chain links TRBV27 to TRBJ1-2; 7 bases are shared with TRBD1. Looked up from germline, CDR1 is MNHEY and CDR2 is SMNVEV (reference sequence). The length of the CDR3 is 13 residues. Trimming took 3 bases from V and 6 from J; bases not matched to a gene: 4. The CDR3 here is CASSFRQGHGYTF. The CDR3 bases are TGTGCCAGCAGTTTTAGACAGGGACATGGCTACACCTTC.

The chain combines TRBV6-5 with TRBJ1-2, with D uncertain. Germline V gene lookup returns CDR1 MNHEY and CDR2 SVGAGI. The CDR3 extends over 14 amino acids. Between the trimmed V and J ends, which lost 8 bases and 4 bases, there was a span of 17 bases. CDR3 DNA sequence: TGTGCCAGCCGCGATAGGAGGGAGAGCTATGGCTACACCTTC. This translates into CASRDRRESYGYTF.

V and J are TRBV6-4 and TRBJ1-1, with a weak D call TRBD1 (5 bases). CDR3 length equals 13 residues. The V gene's germline CDR1 is MRHNA and CDR2 SNTAGT. The V gene lost 8 bases and the J gene lost 3 bases, with 13 bases spanning the gap. The CDR3 coding sequence is TGTGCCAGCCGTAGGACACCTGACACTGAAGCTTTCTTT. Its translation is CASRRTPDTEAFF.

The genes are TRBV5-1 and TRBJ1-5; no clear D. The CDR3 consists of 15 residues. Looked up from germline, CDR1 is SGHRS and CDR2 is YFSETQ. Between the trimmed V and J ends, which lost 7 bases and 1 base, there was a span of 15 bases. CDR3 nucleotides: TGCGCCAGCTCTGAGGCTGGTGGGAGCAATCAGCCCCAGCATTTT. Its protein product is CASSEAGGSNQPQHF.